This TCR beta chain originates from a study of blood T cell repertoires in COVID-19. Profiled with immunoSEQ multiplex PCR; TCRdb holds only in-frame clones, not every one. The sample has under 250,000 clones; roughly four fifths are singletons. CDR3 length: 15 residues. With 6 bases removed from V and 3 bases from J, the gap between germline ends came to 14 bases. Per the germline V gene, CDR1 is LGHNT and CDR2 is FRNRAP. The TCR was taken from an elderly man with acute or convalescent COVID-19. The V gene is TRBV12-5, the J gene TRBJ2-2; D is perhaps TRBD1 (6 bases). The specimen sequenced was peripheral blood. For the CDR3, the DNA is TGTGCTAGTGGCCCGGGACAAGGGGACACCGGGGAGCTGTTTTTT. Its translation is CASGPGQGDTGELFF.